The 3 T cell receptor beta chains presented below share a single source sample, sequenced in a study of human versus mouse CDR3 diversity and MHC coevolution. The method was immunoSEQ multiplex PCR; TCRdb's version includes in-frame clones alone and lacks a portion of them. The sample holds roughly 80,000 clones, approximately 92% seen once. Material: naive CD4+ T cells from blood. As to subset: CD45RO-negative CD62L-positive naive CD4 T cells. These receptors were taken from a person aged 25 to 75 in good health.

J is TRBJ2-7 and V is TRBV30, with 9 bases fitting TRBD1. Germline CDR1 and CDR2: GTSNPN and SVGIG (reference sequence). The V gene end was trimmed by 5 bases and the J gene end by 2 bases; junction bases not matched to a gene: 13. The CDR3 has 16 residues. The CDR3 coding sequence is TGTGCCTGGGGGGAGTCGGGACAGGGTATTACCTACGAGCAGTACTTC. Translating it yields CAWGESGQGITYEQYF.

The rearrangement links TRBV6-1 to TRBJ2-3; 9 positions agree with TRBD1. The ends lost 6 bases at V and 1 base at J; junction bases unmatched: 5. The germline V gene has CDR1 MNHNS and CDR2 SASEGT. This CDR3 contains 15 residues. CDR3 in DNA: TGTGCCAGCAGCCCCGGGACAGGGCGCACAGATACGCAGTATTTT. Translated, it gives CASSPGTGRTDTQYF.

This chain links TRBV7-2 with TRBJ1-1, with TRBD1 identical over 7 bases. Germline V lookup: CDR1 SGHTA, CDR2 FQGNSA. The CDR3 has 16 amino acids. V shed 5 bases and J 0 bases; nucleotides not matched to a gene: 9. This CDR3 is CASSARQGSVNTEAFF. CDR3 nucleotide sequence: TGTGCCAGCAGCGCAAGACAGGGCTCAGTGAACACTGAAGCTTTCTTT.